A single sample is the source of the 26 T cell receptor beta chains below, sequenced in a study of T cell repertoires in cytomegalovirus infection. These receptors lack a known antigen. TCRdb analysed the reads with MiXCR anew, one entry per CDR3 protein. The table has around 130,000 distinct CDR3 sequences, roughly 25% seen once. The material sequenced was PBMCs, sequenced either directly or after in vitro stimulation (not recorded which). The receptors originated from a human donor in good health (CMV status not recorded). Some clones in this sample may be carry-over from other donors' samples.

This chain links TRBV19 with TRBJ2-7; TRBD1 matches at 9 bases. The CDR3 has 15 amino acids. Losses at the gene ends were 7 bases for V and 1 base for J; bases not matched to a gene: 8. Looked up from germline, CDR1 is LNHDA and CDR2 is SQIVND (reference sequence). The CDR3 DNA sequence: TGTGCCAGTAAGCCAGGACAGGGGAGTTCCTACGAGCAGTACTTC. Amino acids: CASKPGQGSSYEQYF.

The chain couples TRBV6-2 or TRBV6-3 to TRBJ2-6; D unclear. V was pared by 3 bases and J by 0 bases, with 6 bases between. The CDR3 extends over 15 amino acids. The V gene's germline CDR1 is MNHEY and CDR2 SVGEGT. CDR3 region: CASSYGYSGANVLTF. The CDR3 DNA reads TGTGCCAGCAGTTATGGATACTCTGGGGCCAACGTCCTGACTTTC.

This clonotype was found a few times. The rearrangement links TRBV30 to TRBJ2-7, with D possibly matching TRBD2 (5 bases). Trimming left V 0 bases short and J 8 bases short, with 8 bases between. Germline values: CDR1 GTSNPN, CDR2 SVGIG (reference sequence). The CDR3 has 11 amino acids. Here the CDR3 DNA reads TGTGCCTGGAGTGTTAGCGCCAAGCAGTACTTC. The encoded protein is CAWSVSAKQYF.

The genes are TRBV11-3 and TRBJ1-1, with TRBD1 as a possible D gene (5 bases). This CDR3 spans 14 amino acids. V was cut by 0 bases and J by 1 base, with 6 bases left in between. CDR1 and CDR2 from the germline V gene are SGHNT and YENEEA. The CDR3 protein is CASSLDGQNTEAFF. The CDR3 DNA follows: TGTGCCAGCAGCTTAGACGGACAGAACACTGAAGCTTTCTTT.

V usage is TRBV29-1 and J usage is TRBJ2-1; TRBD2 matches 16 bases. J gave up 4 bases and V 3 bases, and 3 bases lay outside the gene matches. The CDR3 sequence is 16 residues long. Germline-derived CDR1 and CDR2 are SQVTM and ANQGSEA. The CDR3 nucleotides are TGCAGCGTTGAGGGACTAGCGGGAGGGCAGTACAATGAGCAGTTCTTC. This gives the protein CSVEGLAGGQYNEQFF.

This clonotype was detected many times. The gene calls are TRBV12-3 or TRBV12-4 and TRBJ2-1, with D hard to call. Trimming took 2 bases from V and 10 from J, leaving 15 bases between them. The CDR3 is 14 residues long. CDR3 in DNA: TGTGCCAGCAGTTTAAATGATCCCGTCGTGGAGCAGTTCTTC. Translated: CASSLNDPVVEQFF.

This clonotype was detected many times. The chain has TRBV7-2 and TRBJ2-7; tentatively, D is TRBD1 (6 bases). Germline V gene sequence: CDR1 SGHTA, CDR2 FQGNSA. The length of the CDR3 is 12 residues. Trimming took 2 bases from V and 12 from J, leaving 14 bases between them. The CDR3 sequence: CASSLQGKVSYF. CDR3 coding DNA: TGTGCCAGCAGCTTACAGGGGAAGGTTTCGTACTTC. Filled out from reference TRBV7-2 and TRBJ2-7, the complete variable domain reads GAGVSQSPSNKVTEKGKDVELRCDPISGHTALYWYRQSLGQGLEFLIYFQGNSAPDKSGLPSDRFSAERTGGSVSTLTIQRTQQEDSAVYLCASSLQGKVSYFGPGTRLTVT.

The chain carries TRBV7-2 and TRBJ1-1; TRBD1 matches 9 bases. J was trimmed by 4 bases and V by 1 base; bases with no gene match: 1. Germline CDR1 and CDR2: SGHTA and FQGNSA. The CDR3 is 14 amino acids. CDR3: CASSLGTGVTEAFF. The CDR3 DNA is TGTGCCAGCAGCTTAGGGACAGGGGTCACTGAAGCTTTCTTT.

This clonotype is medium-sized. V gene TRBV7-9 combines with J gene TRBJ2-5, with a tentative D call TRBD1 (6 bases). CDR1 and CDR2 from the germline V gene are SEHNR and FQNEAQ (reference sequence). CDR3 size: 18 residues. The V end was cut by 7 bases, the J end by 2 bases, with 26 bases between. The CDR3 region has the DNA TGTGCCAGCACCCAACCGGGACATCGCAGGGCGGTGCAAGAGACCCAGTACTTC. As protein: CASTQPGHRRAVQETQYF.

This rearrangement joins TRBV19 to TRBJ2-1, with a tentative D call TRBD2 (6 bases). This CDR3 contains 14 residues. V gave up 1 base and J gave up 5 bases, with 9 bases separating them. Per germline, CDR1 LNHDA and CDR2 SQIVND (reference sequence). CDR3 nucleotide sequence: TGTGCCAGTAGTATAGCGGGAGTAAACAATGAGCAGTTCTTC. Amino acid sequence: CASSIAGVNNEQFF.

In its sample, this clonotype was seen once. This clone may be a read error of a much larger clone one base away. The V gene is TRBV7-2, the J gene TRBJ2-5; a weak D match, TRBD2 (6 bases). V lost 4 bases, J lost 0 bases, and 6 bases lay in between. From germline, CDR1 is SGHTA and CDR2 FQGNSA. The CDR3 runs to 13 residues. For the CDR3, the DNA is TGTGCCAGCAGCTCTAGCGACCAAGAGACCCAGTACTTC. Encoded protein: CASSSSDQETQYF. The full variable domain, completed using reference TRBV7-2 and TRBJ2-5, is GAGVSQSPSNKVTEKGKDVELRCDPISGHTALYWYRQSLGQGLEFLIYFQGNSAPDKSGLPSDRFSAERTGGSVSTLTIQRTQQEDSAVYLCASSSSDQETQYFGPGTRLLVL.

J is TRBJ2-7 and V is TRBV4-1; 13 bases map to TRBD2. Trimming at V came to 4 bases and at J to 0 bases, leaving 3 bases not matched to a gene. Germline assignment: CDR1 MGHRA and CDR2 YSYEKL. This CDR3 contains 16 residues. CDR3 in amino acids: CASSLGLAGDSYEQYF. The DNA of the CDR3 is TGCGCCAGCAGCCTCGGACTAGCGGGAGACTCCTACGAGCAGTACTTC.

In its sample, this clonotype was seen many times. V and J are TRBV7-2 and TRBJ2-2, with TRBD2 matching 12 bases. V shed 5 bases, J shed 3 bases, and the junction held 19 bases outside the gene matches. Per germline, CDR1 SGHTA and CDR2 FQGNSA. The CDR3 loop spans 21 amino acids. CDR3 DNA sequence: TGTGCCAGCAGCCCCCGGCTAGCGGGAGGGTCGGTGGCGGGTTACACCGGGGAGCTGTTTTTT. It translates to CASSPRLAGGSVAGYTGELFF.

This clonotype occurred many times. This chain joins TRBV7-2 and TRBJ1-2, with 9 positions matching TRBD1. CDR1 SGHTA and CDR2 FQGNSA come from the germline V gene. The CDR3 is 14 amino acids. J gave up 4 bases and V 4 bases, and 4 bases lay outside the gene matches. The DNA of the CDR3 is TGTGCCAGCAGCTCGGACAGGGGATCCTATGGCTACACCTTC. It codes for CASSSDRGSYGYTF.

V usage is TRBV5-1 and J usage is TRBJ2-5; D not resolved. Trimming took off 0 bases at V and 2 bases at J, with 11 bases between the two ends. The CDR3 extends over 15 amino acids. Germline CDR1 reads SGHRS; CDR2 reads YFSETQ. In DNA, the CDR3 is TGCGCCAGCAGCTTGGGAGGCAGCCGGCAAGAGACCCAGTACTTC. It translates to CASSLGGSRQETQYF. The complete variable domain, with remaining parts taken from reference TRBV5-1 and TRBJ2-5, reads KAGVTQTPRYLIKTRGQQVTLSCSPISGHRSVSWYQQTPGQGLQFLFEYFSETQRNKGNFPGRFSGRQFSNSRSEMNVSTLELGDSALYLCASSLGGSRQETQYFGPGTRLLVL.

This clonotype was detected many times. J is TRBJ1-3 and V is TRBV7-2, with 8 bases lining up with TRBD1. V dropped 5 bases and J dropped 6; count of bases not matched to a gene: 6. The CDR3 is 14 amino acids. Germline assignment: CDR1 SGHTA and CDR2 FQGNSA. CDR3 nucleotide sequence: TGTGCCAGCAGCAGGGCAGGGGGCACAAACACCATATATTTT. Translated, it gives CASSRAGGTNTIYF.

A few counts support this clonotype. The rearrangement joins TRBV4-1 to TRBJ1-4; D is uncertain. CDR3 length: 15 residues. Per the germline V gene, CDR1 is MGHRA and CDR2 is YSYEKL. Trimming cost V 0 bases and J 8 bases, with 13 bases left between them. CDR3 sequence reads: CASSQEDGQGEKLFF. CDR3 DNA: TGCGCCAGCAGCCAAGAGGACGGTCAAGGGGAAAAACTGTTTTTT.

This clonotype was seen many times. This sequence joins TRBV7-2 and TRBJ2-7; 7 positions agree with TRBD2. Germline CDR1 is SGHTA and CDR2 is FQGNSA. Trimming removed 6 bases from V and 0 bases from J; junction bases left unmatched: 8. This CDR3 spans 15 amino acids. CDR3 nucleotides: TGTGCCAGCAGATCCACCGGGACTAACTCCTACGAGCAGTACGTC. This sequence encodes CASRSTGTNSYEQYV.

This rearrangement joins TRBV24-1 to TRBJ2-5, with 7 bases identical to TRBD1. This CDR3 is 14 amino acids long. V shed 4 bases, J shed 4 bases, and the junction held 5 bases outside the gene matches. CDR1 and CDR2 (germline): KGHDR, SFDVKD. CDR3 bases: TGTGCCACCAGTGAGATCGGACAGGTAGAGACCCAGTACTTC. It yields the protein CATSEIGQVETQYF.

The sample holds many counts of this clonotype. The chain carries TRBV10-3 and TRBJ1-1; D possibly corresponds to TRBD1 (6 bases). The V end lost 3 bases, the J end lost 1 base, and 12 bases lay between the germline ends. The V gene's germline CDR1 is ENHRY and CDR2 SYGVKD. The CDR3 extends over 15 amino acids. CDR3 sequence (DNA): TGTGCCATCAGTGAAATGGACAGCCCGAACACTGAAGCTTTCTTT. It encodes CAISEMDSPNTEAFF.

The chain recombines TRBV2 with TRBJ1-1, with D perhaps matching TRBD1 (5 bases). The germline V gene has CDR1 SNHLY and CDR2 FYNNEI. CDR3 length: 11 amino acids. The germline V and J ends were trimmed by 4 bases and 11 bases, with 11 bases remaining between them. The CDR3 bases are TGTGCCAGCAGTGGGATGGGGACGGCTTTCTTT. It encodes CASSGMGTAFF.

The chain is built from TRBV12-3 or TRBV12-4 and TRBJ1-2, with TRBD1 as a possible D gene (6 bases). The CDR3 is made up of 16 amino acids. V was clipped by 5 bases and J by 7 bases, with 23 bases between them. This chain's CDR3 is CASSPGSGQGFTGYTF. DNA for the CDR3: TGTGCCAGCAGTCCAGGGTCGGGCCAGGGGTTTACTGGCTACACCTTC.

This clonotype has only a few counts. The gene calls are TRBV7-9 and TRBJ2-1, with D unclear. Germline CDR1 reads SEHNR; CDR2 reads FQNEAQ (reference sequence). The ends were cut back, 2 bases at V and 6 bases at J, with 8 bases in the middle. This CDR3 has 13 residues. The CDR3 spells CASSLNPSNEQFF. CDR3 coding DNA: TGTGCCAGCAGCTTAAACCCGTCCAATGAGCAGTTCTTC.

Written as DNA, the CDR3 is TGTGCCAGCGAAGCGCCCGGGACAGACACTTACGAGCAGTACTTC. This codes for CASEAPGTDTYEQYF. The V call is TRBV28, the J call TRBJ2-7, with 7 bases aligning to TRBD1. Germline V CDR1 and CDR2: MDHEN, SYDVKM. The CDR3 loop spans 15 amino acids. V lost 8 bases and J lost 4; bases outside the gene matches: 14.

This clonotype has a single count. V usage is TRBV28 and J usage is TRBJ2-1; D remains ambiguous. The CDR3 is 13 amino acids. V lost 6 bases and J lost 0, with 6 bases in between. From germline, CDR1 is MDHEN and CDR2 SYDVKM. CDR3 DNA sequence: TGTGCCAGCAGGGAGAGCTCCTACAATGAGCAGTTCTTC. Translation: CASRESSYNEQFF.

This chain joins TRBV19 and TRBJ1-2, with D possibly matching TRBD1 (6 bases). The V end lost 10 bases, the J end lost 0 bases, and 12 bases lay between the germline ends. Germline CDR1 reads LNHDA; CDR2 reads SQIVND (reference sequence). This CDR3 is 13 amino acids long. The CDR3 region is CATTRGPNYGYTF. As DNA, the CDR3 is TGTGCCACCACCCGGGGGCCTAACTATGGCTACACCTTC.